One T cell receptor (beta chain) is described in this entry. Its antigen target is currently unknown. Nothing much larger sits one base from this clone, and base qualities are not available. The data were taken from a study of Tregs in tolerant kidney transplant recipients (dated by TCRdb to 2018 to 2020). A note on the overall study: The transplants used related donors along with nonmyeloablative bone marrow transplantation, and in the human trials mixed chimerism was transient. The study used TCRbeta sequencing to identify donor-specific regulatory T cells before combined kidney and bone marrow transplantation, then tracked those cells after transplant.

General conclusions and limits of the study: Although technical replication error seemed to be minimal, the question of biological reproducibility was not addressed directly. The most biologically relevant and donor-specific TCRbeta repertoire appeared to be identified by expanding Tregs with activated donor B cells. Because the PCR primers were changed over time for some patients, nucleotide-level comparison could not be performed across the samples from those patients. Because only a small number of patients were included, the study had limitations, and the results will need to be validated in larger populations as well as under other immunosuppression protocols. Donor-specific Treg expansion exceeded global Treg expansion in tolerant patients, suggesting antigen-driven rather than nonspecific expansion.

Explained via the paper, the time point label denotes: blood sample drawn before combined kidney and bone marrow transplant. Unstimulated Tregs (CD4+CD25+CD127-), CD4+ non-Tregs (CD4+CD25-), CD4 and CD8 cells were FACS-sorted from thawed PBMCs. Before Treg sorting, thawed PBMCs were rested overnight at 37°C with approximately 210 IU/ml IL-2. The patients were a handful of recipients of combined kidney and bone marrow transplants from the ITN036ST trial, and samples were available only for these trial subjects. Healthy control blood was processed to PBMCs by Ficoll density gradient and cryopreserved, and patient PBMCs were collected before and after transplant. For TCRbeta CDR3 sequencing, genomic DNA from the sorted cells was extracted using the QIAGEN DNeasy Blood and Tissue Kit. High-throughput TCRbeta CDR3 sequencing, which included PCR amplification with bias correction and internal controls, was done commercially through immunoSEQ. Turning to the authors' computational methods: Unique productive TCRbeta sequences were defined by CDR3 nucleotide sequence where primers matched, and otherwise by CDR3 amino acid sequence together with Vbeta and Jbeta genes. To correct for sorting error, sequences found in more than one sorted population at a frequency ratio of 2:1 or less were discarded, and the remaining shared sequences were assigned to the population with the higher frequency. Sequences were defined as donor-reactive when expanded at least 5-fold in CFSE-low cells versus unstimulated cells and present at a frequency of at least 0.01% in CFSE-low cells. Jensen-Shannon divergence, calculated on the top 100 TCRbeta sequences ranked by frequency, was used to quantify repertoire divergence. For samples with multiple sequencing runs, sorting error was corrected in each run separately before the runs were combined. The table comes from immuneACCESS by way of TCRdb, which keeps in-frame sequences with V and J called. Part of the clones is missing from these tables; in studies checked, under half for an unresolved V gene and the rest for unknown reasons. The D gene and trimming were derived from the DNA, and the V and J assignments and clone size from that table. The sample has 50,000 to 75,000 clones on record, roughly 98% of them singletons. 0.34% of the sample is in the top ten clones.

Per the germline V gene, LGHNA is the CDR1 and YNFKEQ is the CDR2. The CDR3 measures 14 amino acids from cysteine to phenylalanine. The retained sequence is limited to the CDR3, 42 bases, with the frame set at the first base. V is cut by 4 bases and J by 0 bases, and the space between the germline ends is 9 bases. The V and J segments used are TRBV4-2 and TRBJ1-1; the D segment cannot be called with confidence. The sequence was collected from a human donor who received a combined kidney and bone marrow transplant. The source was Tregs from blood, collected before the transplant. This receptor has the CDR3 CASSPTGLNTEAFF. The nucleotides are TGTGCCAGCAGCCCCACCGGGTTGAACACTGAAGCTTTCTTT.